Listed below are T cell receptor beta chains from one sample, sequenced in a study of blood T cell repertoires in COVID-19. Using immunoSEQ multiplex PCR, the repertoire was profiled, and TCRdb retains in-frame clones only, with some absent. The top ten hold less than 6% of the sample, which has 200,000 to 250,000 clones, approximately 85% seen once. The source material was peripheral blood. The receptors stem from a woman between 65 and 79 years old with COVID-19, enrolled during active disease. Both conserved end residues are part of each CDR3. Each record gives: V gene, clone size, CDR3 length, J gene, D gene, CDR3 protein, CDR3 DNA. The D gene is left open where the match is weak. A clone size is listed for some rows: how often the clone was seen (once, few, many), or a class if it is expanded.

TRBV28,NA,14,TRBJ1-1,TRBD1,CASSLAGGYTEAFF,TGTGCCAGCAGTTTGGCAGGGGGCTACACTGAAGCTTTCTTT
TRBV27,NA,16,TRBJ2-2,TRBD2,CASGMQGTSSTGELFF,TGTGCCAGCGGAATGCAAGGGACTAGTAGCACCGGGGAGCTGTTTTTT
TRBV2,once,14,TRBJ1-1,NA,CASRSQGAGTEAFF,TGTGCCAGCAGGTCACAGGGCGCGGGCACTGAAGCTTTCTTT
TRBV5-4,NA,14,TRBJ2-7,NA,CASSSTPYPSEQYF,TGTGCCAGCAGCTCGACACCTTACCCCTCCGAGCAGTACTTC
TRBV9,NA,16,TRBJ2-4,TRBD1,CASSVALDRDQNIQYF,TGTGCCAGCAGCGTAGCTTTAGACAGGGACCAAAACATTCAGTACTTC
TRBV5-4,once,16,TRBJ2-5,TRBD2,CASSPRTSGDLETQYF,TGTGCCAGCAGCCCAAGGACTAGCGGAGATTTGGAGACCCAGTACTTC
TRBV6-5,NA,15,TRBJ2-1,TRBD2,CASSQSGNSYNEQFF,TGTGCCAGCAGTCAGAGCGGGAACTCCTACAATGAGCAGTTCTTC
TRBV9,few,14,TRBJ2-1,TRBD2,CASSAGLAGLEQFF,TGTGCCAGCAGCGCTGGACTAGCGGGGCTTGAGCAGTTCTTC
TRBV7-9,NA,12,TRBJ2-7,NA,CASSWATGKQYF,TGTGCCAGCAGCTGGGCAACAGGGAAGCAGTACTTC
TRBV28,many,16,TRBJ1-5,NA,CASSLFEGRGNQPQHF,TGTGCCAGCAGTTTATTCGAGGGGCGGGGAAATCAGCCCCAGCATTTT
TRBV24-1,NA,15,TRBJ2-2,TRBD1,CATRPKDRGPGELFF,TGTGCCACCAGACCCAAGGACAGGGGGCCCGGGGAGCTGTTTTTT
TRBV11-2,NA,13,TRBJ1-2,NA,CASRNRVVDGYTF,TGTGCCAGCAGGAACCGGGTGGTTGATGGCTACACCTTC
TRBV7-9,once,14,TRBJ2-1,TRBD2,CASSLGTSPNEQFF,TGTGCCAGCAGCTTAGGGACTAGCCCCAATGAGCAGTTCTTC
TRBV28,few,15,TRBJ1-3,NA,CASSFSYGQRNTIYF,TGTGCCAGCAGTTTCTCTTATGGACAGCGAAACACCATATATTTT
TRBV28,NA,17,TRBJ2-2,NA,CASRRSRRASNTGELFF,TGTGCCAGCAGGAGATCACGGAGGGCGTCGAACACCGGGGAGCTGTTTTTT
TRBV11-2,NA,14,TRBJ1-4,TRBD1,CASSLTRGSEKLFF,TGTGCCAGCAGCTTAACCAGGGGGAGTGAAAAACTGTTTTTT
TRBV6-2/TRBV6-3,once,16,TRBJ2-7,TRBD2,CASSYVRLAGGYEQYF,TGTGCCAGCAGTTACGTTCGCCTAGCGGGAGGGTACGAGCAGTACTTC
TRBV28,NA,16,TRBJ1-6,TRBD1,CASRLAGRDRNSPLHF,TGTGCCAGCAGATTAGCCGGCCGGGACAGGAATTCACCCCTCCACTTT
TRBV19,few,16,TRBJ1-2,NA,CASTESSGAVKYGYTF,TGTGCCAGTACGGAAAGCTCAGGGGCAGTCAAATATGGCTACACCTTC
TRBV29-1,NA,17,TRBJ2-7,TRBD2,CSVAGGGERESSYEQYF,TGCAGCGTTGCCGGGGGGGGCGAGCGGGAGAGCTCCTACGAGCAGTACTTC
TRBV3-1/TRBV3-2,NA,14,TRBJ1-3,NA,CASSQDLSGNTIYF,TGTGCCAGCAGCCAAGATTTATCTGGAAACACCATATATTTT
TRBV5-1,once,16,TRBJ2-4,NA,CASSRDGDWAKNIQYF,TGCGCCAGCAGCCGCGATGGGGACTGGGCCAAAAACATTCAGTACTTC
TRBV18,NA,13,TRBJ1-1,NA,CASSPQGILEAFF,TGTGCCAGCTCACCCCAGGGGATTCTTGAAGCTTTCTTT
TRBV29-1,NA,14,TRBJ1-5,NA,CSVMTGISNQPQHF,TGCAGCGTGATGACAGGAATTAGCAATCAGCCCCAGCATTTT
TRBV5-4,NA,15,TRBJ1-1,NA,CASSKDNNPNTEAFF,TGTGCCAGCAGCAAGGACAACAACCCGAACACTGAAGCTTTCTTT
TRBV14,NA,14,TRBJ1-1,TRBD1,CASSPFNRGPEAFF,TGTGCCAGCAGCCCTTTTAACAGGGGGCCTGAAGCTTTCTTT
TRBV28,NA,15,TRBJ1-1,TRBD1,CASSLPGQRNTEAFF,TGTGCCAGCAGTCTACCGGGACAGAGGAACACTGAAGCTTTCTTT
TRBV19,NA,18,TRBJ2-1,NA,CASSITWQSGRKDNEQFF,TGTGCCAGTAGTATAACATGGCAAAGCGGGCGCAAAGACAATGAGCAGTTCTTC
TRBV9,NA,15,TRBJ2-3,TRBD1,CASSLGTGPTDTQYF,TGTGCCAGCAGCCTAGGGACAGGGCCCACAGATACGCAGTATTTT
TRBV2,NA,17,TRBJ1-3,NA,CASSPGRGIRSGNTIYF,TGTGCCAGCAGTCCAGGTAGGGGGATCCGCTCTGGAAACACCATATATTTT
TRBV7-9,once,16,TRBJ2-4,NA,CASSLDTGGAKNIQYF,TGTGCCAGCAGCTTAGACACCGGAGGAGCCAAAAACATTCAGTACTTC
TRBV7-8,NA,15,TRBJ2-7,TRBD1,CASSQLGDSSYEQYF,TGTGCCAGCAGCCAGTTAGGGGACAGCTCCTACGAGCAGTACTTC
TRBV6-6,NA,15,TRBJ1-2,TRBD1,CASSYPGQGAQSYTF,TGTGCCAGCAGTTACCCGGGACAGGGGGCGCAAAGCTACACCTTC
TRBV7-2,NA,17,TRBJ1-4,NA,CASSSQTPLGTQRKLFF,TGTGCCAGCAGCTCACAAACCCCCCTCGGGACTCAACGAAAACTGTTTTTT
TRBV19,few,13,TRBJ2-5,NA,CASSETIQETQYF,TGTGCCAGTAGTGAGACTATACAAGAGACCCAGTACTTC
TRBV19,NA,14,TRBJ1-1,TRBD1,CASSIRTGGTEAFF,TGTGCCAGTAGTATACGAACAGGGGGCACTGAAGCTTTCTTT
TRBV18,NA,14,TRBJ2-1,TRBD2,CASSPGLAGGEQFF,TGTGCCAGCTCACCCGGACTAGCGGGAGGGGAGCAGTTCTTC
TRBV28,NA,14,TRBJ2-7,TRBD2,CASRSAGGGYEQYF,TGTGCCAGTCGTTCCGCGGGAGGCGGCTACGAGCAGTACTTC
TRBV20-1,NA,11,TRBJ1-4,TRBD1,CSARTGDKLFF,TGCAGTGCCAGGACAGGGGACAAACTGTTTTTT
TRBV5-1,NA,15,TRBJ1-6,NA,CASSLAEGLSSPLHF,TGCGCCAGCAGCTTGGCCGAGGGATTGAGTTCACCCCTCCACTTT
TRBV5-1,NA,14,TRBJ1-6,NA,CASSLAGVNSPLHF,TGCGCCAGCAGCTTGGCCGGGGTCAATTCACCCCTCCACTTT
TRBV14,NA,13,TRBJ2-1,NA,CASSPGLNNEQFF,TGTGCCAGCAGCCCCGGACTAAACAATGAGCAGTTCTTC
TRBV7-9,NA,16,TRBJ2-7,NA,CASSQPPGGSSYEQYF,TGTGCCAGCAGCCAACCCCCCGGAGGGAGCTCCTACGAGCAGTACTTC
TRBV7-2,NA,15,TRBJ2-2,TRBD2,CASSLLAGGIGELFF,TGTGCCAGCAGCCTACTAGCGGGAGGAATCGGGGAGCTGTTTTTT
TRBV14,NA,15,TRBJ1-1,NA,CASSPRLGDTTEAFF,TGTGCCAGCAGCCCACGGCTAGGGGATACCACTGAAGCTTTCTTT
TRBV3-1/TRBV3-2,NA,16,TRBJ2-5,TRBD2,CASSQGPGRGGETQYF,TGTGCCAGCAGCCAAGGACCCGGGAGGGGCGGAGAGACCCAGTACTTC
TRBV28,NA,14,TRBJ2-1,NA,CASRGGPYYNEQFF,TGTGCCAGCAGAGGGGGACCTTACTACAATGAGCAGTTCTTC
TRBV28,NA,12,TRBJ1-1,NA,CASSSKGQKAFF,TGTGCCAGCAGCTCCAAGGGGCAGAAAGCTTTCTTT
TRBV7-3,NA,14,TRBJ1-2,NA,CASSLRTIDYGYTF,TGTGCCAGCAGCTTACGGACTATCGACTATGGCTACACCTTC
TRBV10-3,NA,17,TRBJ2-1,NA,CATRDSTGAGSYNEQFF,TGTGCCACCCGCGACTCTACGGGAGCGGGCTCCTACAATGAGCAGTTCTTC
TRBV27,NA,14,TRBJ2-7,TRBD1,CASSRTGVAYEQYF,TGTGCCAGCAGCCGGACAGGGGTCGCCTACGAGCAGTACTTC
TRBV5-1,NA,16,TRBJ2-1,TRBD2,CASSPGEAGVVREQFF,TGCGCCAGCAGCCCAGGGGAAGCGGGAGTAGTAAGGGAGCAGTTCTTC
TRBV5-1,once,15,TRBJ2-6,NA,CASSQGSGGANVLTF,TGCGCCAGCAGTCAGGGATCTGGCGGGGCCAACGTCCTGACTTTC